This TCR beta chain was sequenced in a study of CD8+CD57+ T cells in acquired aplastic anemia. Genomic DNA constituted the template upon which TCR beta VDJ and CDR3 profiling was performed. TCRdb ran MiXCR on the reads and lists one entry per CDR3 protein. The profile shows around 170,000 distinct CDR3 sequences, approximately 60% of them singletons. The CDR3 has 19 amino acids. Germline-derived CDR1 and CDR2 are WNHNN and SYGVQD (reference sequence). V gave up 3 bases and J gave up 0 bases, with 22 bases separating them. The clonotype comes from a human donor in good health. The gene calls are TRBV10-1 and TRBJ2-3; a possible D gene is TRBD2 (7 bases). The specimen sequenced was sorted CD4+, CD8+, or CD8+CD57+ T cells (not recorded which) from PBMCs. The CDR3, as DNA: TGCGCCAGCAGTGAAAAGGGGCCAGCCGCGGGGGCAAGCACAGATACGCAGTATTTT. Its translation: CASSEKGPAAGASTDTQYF.